The clone carrying this TCR beta chain was found a few times. The target antigen is unknown. This entry belongs to a study of CD8 T cells in ankylosing spondylitis. Findings of the study overall: Clones tied to disease were said to be significantly enriched in matched ankylosing spondylitis synovial fluid. Clones linked with disease were CD8+ and fairly uncommon in the peripheral blood.

TCRdb called the 5' RACE reads again in MiXCR, with one record for every CDR3 protein. The sample shows hundreds of thousands of distinct CDR3 sequences, less than 25% of them seen only once. CDR3 length: 13 amino acids. Trimming stripped 7 bases from V and 2 bases from J, with 15 bases between. The germline CDR1 and CDR2 sequences are SQVTM and ANQGSEA. V gene TRBV29-1 combines with J gene TRBJ2-7, with a weak D call TRBD1 (6 bases). Material for sequencing was blood, either unsorted or a sorted T cell fraction (not recorded which). This clonotype was sampled from a female donor with ankylosing spondylitis or in good health (not recorded which). CDR3 sequence: CSGEQGKAYEQYF. The CDR3 DNA follows: TGCAGCGGGGAACAGGGTAAGGCCTACGAGCAGTACTTC.